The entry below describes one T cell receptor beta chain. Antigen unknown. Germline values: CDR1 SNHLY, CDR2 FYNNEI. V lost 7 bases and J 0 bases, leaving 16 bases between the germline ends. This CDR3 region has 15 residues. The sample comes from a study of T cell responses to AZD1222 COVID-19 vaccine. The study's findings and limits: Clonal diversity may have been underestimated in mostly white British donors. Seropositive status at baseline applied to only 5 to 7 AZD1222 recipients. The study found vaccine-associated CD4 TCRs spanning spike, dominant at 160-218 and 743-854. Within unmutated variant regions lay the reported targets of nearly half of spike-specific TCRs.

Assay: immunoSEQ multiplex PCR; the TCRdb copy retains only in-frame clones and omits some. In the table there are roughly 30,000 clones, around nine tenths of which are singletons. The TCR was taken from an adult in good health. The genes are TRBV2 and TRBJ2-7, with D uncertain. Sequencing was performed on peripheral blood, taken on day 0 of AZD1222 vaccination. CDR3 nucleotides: TGTGCCAGCATTCCCTACCCCCGAAGCTCCTACGAGCAGTACTTC. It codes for CASIPYPRSSYEQYF.